The clone carrying this TCR beta chain showed up many times. TCRdb processed the 5' RACE reads anew with MiXCR; each CDR3 protein has one entry. In the table there are about 66,000 distinct CDR3 sequences, 4.5% of which are singletons. The V end lost 6 bases, the J end lost 0 bases, and 21 bases lay between the germline ends. The CDR3 has 16 amino acids. Germline CDR1 reads DFQATT; CDR2 reads SNEGSKA (reference sequence). This entry comes from a study of neurological immune-mediated disorders. This receptor was taken from a man under 40 with multiple sclerosis. The V call is TRBV20-1, the J call TRBJ2-7; a possible D gene is TRBD2 (6 bases). Sequencing was done on a sample of PBMCs. The CDR3 protein is CSARLQVGGPSYEQYF. DNA for the CDR3: TGCAGTGCCCGACTTCAGGTCGGGGGACCCTCCTACGAGCAGTACTTC.